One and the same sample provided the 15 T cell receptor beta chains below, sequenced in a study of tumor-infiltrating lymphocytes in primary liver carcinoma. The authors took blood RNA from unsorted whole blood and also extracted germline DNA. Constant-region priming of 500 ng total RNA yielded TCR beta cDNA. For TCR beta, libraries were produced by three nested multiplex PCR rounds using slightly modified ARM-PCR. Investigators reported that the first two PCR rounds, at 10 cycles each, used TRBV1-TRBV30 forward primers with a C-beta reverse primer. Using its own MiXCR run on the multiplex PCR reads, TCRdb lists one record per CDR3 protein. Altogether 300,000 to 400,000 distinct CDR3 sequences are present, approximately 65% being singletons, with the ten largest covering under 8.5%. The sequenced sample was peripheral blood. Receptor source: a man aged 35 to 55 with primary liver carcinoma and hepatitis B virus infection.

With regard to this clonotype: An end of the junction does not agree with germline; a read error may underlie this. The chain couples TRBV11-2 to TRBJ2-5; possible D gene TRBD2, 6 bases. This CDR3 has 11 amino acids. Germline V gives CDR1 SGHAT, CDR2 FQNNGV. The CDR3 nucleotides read TGTGCCAGCAGCTTCCAAGGGACTCAGTACTTT. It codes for CASSFQGTQYF.

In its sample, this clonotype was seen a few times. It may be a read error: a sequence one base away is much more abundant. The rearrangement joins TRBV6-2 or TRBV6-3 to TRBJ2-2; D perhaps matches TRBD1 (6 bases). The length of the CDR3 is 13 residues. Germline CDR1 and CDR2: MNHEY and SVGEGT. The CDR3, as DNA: TGTGCCAGCAGTTTCACAGGGCTCGGGGAGCTGCTTTTT. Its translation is CASSFTGLGELLF.

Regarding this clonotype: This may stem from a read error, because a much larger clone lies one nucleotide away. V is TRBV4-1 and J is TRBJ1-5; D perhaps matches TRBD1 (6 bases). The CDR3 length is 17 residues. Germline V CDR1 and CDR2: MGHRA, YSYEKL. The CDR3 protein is CTSSQDDRGRGYQPQHF. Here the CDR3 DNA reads TGCACCAGCAGCCAAGATGATAGAGGCAGGGGCTATCAGCCCCAGCATTTT.

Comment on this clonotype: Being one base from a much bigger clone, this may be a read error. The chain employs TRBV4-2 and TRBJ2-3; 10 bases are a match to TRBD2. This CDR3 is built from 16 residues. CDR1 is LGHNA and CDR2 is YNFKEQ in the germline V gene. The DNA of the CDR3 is TGTACCAGCAGCCAAGATTTAACTAGCGGGATTGATACGCAGTATTTT. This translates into CTSSQDLTSGIDTQYF.

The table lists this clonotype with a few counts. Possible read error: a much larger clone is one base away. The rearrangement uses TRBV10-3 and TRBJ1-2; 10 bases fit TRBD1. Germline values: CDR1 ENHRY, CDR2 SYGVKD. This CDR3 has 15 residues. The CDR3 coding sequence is TGTGTCATCAATAAAGGACAGGGGGATAACTATGGCTACACCTTC. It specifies CVINKGQGDNYGYTF.

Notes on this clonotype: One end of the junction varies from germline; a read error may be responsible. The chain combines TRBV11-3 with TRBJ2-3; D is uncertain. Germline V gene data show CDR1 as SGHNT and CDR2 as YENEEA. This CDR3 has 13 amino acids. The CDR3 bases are TGTGCCAGCAGGTTCGGCAGCACAGATATGCAGTATTTT. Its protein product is CASRFGSTDMQYF.

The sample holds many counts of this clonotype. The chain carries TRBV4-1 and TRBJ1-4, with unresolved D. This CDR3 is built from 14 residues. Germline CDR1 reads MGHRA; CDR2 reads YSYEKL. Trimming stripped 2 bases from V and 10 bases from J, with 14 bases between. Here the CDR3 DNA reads TGCGCCAGCAGCCAACTCGGCCTCGAGGGAAAACTGTTTTTT. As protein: CASSQLGLEGKLFF.

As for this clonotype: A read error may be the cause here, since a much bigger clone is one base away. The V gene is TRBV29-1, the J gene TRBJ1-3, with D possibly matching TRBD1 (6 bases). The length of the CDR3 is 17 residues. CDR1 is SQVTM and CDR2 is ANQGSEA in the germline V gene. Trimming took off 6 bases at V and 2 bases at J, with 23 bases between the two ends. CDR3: CSVTGAGARLPGNTIYF. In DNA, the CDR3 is TGCAGCGTGACCGGGGCAGGGGCGCGTTTACCTGGAAACACCATATATTTT. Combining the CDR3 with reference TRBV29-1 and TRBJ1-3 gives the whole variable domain SAVISQKPSRDICQRGTSLTIQCQVDSQVTMMFWYRQQPGQSLTLIATANQGSEATYESGFVIDKFPISRPNLTFSTLTVSNMSPEDSSIYLCSVTGAGARLPGNTIYFGEGSWLTVV.

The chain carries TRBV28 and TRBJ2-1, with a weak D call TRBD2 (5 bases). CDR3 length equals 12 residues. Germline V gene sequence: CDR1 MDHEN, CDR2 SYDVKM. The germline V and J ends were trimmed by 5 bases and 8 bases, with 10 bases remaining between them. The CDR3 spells CASSPDSDEQFF. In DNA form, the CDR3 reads TGTGCCAGCAGTCCGGACTCGGATGAGCAGTTCTTC.

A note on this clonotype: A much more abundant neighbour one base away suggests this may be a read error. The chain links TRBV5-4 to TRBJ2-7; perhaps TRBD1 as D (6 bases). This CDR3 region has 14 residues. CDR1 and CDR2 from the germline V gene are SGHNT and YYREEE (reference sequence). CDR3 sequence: CVSSPGTNPYEQYF. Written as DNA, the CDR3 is TGTGTCAGCAGCCCCGGGACAAACCCTTACGAGCAGTACTTC.

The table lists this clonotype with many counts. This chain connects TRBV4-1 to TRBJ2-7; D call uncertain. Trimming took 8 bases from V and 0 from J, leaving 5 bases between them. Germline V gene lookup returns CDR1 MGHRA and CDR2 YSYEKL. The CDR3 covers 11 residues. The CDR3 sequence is CASGDSYEQYF. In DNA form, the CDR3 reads TGCGCCAGCGGAGACTCCTACGAGCAGTACTTC.

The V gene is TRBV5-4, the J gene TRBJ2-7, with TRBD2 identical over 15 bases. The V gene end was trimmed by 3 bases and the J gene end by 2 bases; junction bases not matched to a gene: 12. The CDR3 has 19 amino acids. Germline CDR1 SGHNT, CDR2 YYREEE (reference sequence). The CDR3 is CASSSGLAGGLPHPYEQYF. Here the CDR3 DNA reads TGTGCCAGCAGCTCCGGACTAGCGGGAGGGCTGCCTCATCCCTACGAGCAGTACTTC.

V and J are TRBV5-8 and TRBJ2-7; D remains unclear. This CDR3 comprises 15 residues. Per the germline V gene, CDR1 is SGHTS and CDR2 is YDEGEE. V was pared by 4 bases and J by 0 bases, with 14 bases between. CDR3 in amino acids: CASSLSPGSSYEQYF. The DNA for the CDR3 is TGTGCCAGCAGCCTCTCTCCGGGCAGCTCCTACGAGCAGTACTTC.

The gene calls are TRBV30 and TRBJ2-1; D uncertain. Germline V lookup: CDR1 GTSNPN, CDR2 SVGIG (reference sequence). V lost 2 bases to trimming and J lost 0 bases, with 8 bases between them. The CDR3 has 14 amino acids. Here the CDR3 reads CAWSLRSSYNEQFF. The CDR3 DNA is TGTGCCTGGAGTTTGCGGAGCTCCTACAATGAGCAGTTCTTC.

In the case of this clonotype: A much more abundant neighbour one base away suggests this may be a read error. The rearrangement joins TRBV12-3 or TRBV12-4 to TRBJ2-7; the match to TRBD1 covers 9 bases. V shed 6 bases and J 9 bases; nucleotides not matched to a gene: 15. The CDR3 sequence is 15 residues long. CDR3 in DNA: TGTGCCAGCAGACGAGACAGGGGGGGAACCCACGTGCAGTACTTC. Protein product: CASRRDRGGTHVQYF.